Listed here are 17 T cell receptor beta chains from one sample, sequenced in a study of cytomegalovirus exposure and HLA in healthy donors (dated by TCRdb to 2017 to 2019). The library was produced with the immunoSEQ multiplex PCR assay. This immuneACCESS table, as held by TCRdb, lists in-frame sequences with V and J called but not all clones. Of the missing ones, under half trace to an unresolved V gene in checked studies; the others have no known cause. The sample includes 98,000 or so clones, with 70% to 85% observed a single time. The biggest ten clones account for 3% of the sample. Sequencing was carried out using PBMCs. The origin of the receptors is a woman in her late teens or twenties in good health and CMV-seronegative.

This sequence joins TRBV7-3 and TRBJ2-1; 9 bases align to TRBD1. Trimming cost V 5 bases and J 9 bases; bases outside gene matches: 8. This CDR3 region has 14 residues. Germline values: CDR1 SGHTA, CDR2 FQGTGA. The CDR3 spells CASSLGQGGFEQFF. Here the CDR3 DNA reads TGTGCCAGCAGCCTGGGACAGGGTGGTTTTGAGCAGTTCTTC.

This chain connects TRBV19 to TRBJ1-5; perhaps TRBD1 as D (6 bases). The CDR3 sequence is 16 residues long. Trimming pared 3 bases from V and 4 bases from J, leaving 16 bases between. Germline CDR1 LNHDA, CDR2 SQIVND (reference sequence). The CDR3 here is CASSMSRAGVNQPQHF. The CDR3 coding sequence is TGTGCCAGTAGTATGAGTAGGGCAGGGGTGAATCAGCCCCAGCATTTT.

This clone was counted a few times. This chain joins TRBV25-1 and TRBJ2-7, with TRBD1 matching over 9 bases. The germline V gene has CDR1 MGHDK and CDR2 SYGVNS. The CDR3 is 17 amino acids. Losses at the gene ends were 4 bases for V and 2 bases for J; bases not matched to a gene: 12. The DNA of the CDR3 is TGTGCCAGCAGTGCCACAGGGGGCTACCCGATTACCTACGAGCAGTACTTC. Amino acids: CASSATGGYPITYEQYF.

The chain recombines TRBV6-5 with TRBJ2-1; D remains unclear. V shed 8 bases and J shed 8 bases, with 16 bases lying between them. There are 13 residues in the CDR3. Germline V gene sequence: CDR1 MNHEY, CDR2 SVGAGI. CDR3 DNA sequence: TGTGCCAGCTCCACGGTCGTTACGGATGAGCAGTTCTTC. Its protein product is CASSTVVTDEQFF.

In this sample, this clone turned up once. This chain connects TRBV5-6 to TRBJ1-4, with 7 bases lining up with TRBD1. After removal of 4 bases from V and 11 bases from J, the junction contained 11 bases not matched to a gene. The length of the CDR3 is 14 residues. CDR1 and CDR2 from the germline V gene are SGHDT and YYEEEE. CDR3 sequence (DNA): TGTGCCAGCAGCCGAGGACAGGAGGGAGTGAAACTGTTTTTT. Protein sequence: CASSRGQEGVKLFF.

This clone was detected a few times. The chain employs TRBV5-4 and TRBJ2-7; unclear D gene. CDR3 length: 15 amino acids. The germline V gene has CDR1 SGHNT and CDR2 YYREEE (reference sequence). The V and J ends lost 4 bases and 11 bases respectively, with 25 bases between them. DNA for the CDR3: TGTGCCAGCAGCCCTGATCTGCAGGCCCAGGTCCGGAAGTACTTC. Translating gives CASSPDLQAQVRKYF. The full variable domain, in which reference TRBV5-4 and TRBJ2-7 provide the parts outside the CDR3, is ETGVTQSPTHLIKTRGQQVTLRCSSQSGHNTVSWYQQALGQGPQFIFQYYREEENGRGNFPPRFSGLQFPNYSSELNVNALELDDSALYLCASSPDLQAQVRKYFGPGTRLTVT.

The J gene is TRBJ2-3, the V gene TRBV6-5; TRBD1 agrees at 9 bases. The length of the CDR3 is 14 residues. In germline, CDR1 is MNHEY, CDR2 SVGAGI. The V segment lost 6 bases and the J segment 6 bases; nucleotides outside the gene matches: 7. Written as DNA, the CDR3 is TGTGCCAGCAGCCCGGACAGGGGCTCGGATACGCAGTATTTT. Translation: CASSPDRGSDTQYF.

This clone appeared once. The chain carries TRBV2 and TRBJ1-1; D might be TRBD1 (6 bases). Germline CDR1 reads SNHLY; CDR2 reads FYNNEI. This CDR3 has 14 residues. V lost 0 bases, J lost 6 bases, and 11 bases lay in between. CDR3 in DNA: TGTGCCAGCAGTGAAGCCTACAGGGTCGCTGAAGCTTTCTTT. It encodes CASSEAYRVAEAFF.

To note about this clone: The sample holds other DNA sequences that translate to the same CDR3. The rearrangement joins TRBV5-4 to TRBJ2-7; D uncertain. Between the trimmed V and J ends, which lost 3 bases and 3 bases, there was a span of 10 bases. The CDR3 sequence is 13 residues long. Germline V gives CDR1 SGHNT, CDR2 YYREEE (reference sequence). CDR3 nucleotides: TGTGCCAGCAGCTATAATCGGGTCTACGAGCAGTACTTC. Translating it yields CASSYNRVYEQYF. The whole variable domain, filled in from reference TRBV5-4 and TRBJ2-7, reads ETGVTQSPTHLIKTRGQQVTLRCSSQSGHNTVSWYQQALGQGPQFIFQYYREEENGRGNFPPRFSGLQFPNYSSELNVNALELDDSALYLCASSYNRVYEQYFGPGTRLTVT.

In this sample, this clone turned up once. The rearrangement links TRBV27 to TRBJ2-6; D is possibly TRBD2 (6 bases). CDR1 and CDR2 from the germline V gene are MNHEY and SMNVEV (reference sequence). The germline V and J ends were trimmed by 8 bases and 3 bases, with 11 bases remaining between them. The CDR3 totals 14 residues. CDR3 nucleotides: TGTGCCAGCGGGGACTTTTATGGGGCCAACGTCCTGACTTTC. Translation gives CASGDFYGANVLTF.

The J gene is TRBJ2-1, the V gene TRBV10-3; the match to TRBD2 covers 10 bases. J lost 0 bases, V lost 2 bases, and 7 bases had no gene match. The CDR3 consists of 18 residues. The germline gives CDR1 ENHRY, CDR2 SYGVKD. DNA for the CDR3: TGTGCCATCAGTGAGAGAACTAGCGGGGTGAGCTCCTACAATGAGCAGTTCTTC. Its protein is CAISERTSGVSSYNEQFF.

The chain uses TRBV9 and TRBJ1-1; D gene ambiguous. With 3 bases removed from V and 0 bases from J, the gap between germline ends came to 9 bases. This CDR3 has 14 residues. The germline CDR1 and CDR2 sequences are SGDLS and YYNGEE. The CDR3 sequence is CASSAGFMNTEAFF. CDR3 DNA: TGTGCCAGCAGCGCCGGGTTCATGAACACTGAAGCTTTCTTT.

This clone showed up just once. The chain has TRBV4-1 and TRBJ1-5; TRBD1 matches 9 bases. Germline V gene lookup returns CDR1 MGHRA and CDR2 YSYEKL. The ends lost 1 base at V and 6 bases at J; junction bases unmatched: 4. There are 15 residues in the CDR3. The CDR3 loop is CASSQGTGVIQPQHF. DNA of the CDR3: TGCGCCAGCAGCCAAGGGACAGGGGTAATTCAGCCCCAGCATTTT.

The chain recombines TRBV5-4 with TRBJ1-1; 7 bases are shared with TRBD1. Per germline, CDR1 SGHNT and CDR2 YYREEE (reference sequence). CDR3 length: 15 residues. Trimming removed 4 bases from V and 2 bases from J; junction bases left unmatched: 8. CDR3 protein: CASSRRQGANTEAFF. In DNA form, the CDR3 reads TGTGCCAGCAGCCGGAGACAGGGCGCCAACACTGAAGCTTTCTTT.

V and J are TRBV5-4 and TRBJ1-2, with 8 nucleotides matching TRBD1. The V gene end was trimmed by 0 bases and the J gene end by 8 bases; junction bases not matched to a gene: 12. CDR1 is SGHNT and CDR2 is YYREEE in the germline V gene (reference sequence). There are 16 residues in the CDR3. CDR3 nucleotide sequence: TGTGCCAGCAGCTTGGCCTTCGGACAGGGTGGATGGGGCTACACCTTC. It translates to CASSLAFGQGGWGYTF.

The chain uses TRBV19 and TRBJ1-2; TRBD1 aligns across 7 bases. The V segment lost 7 bases and the J segment 3 bases; nucleotides outside the gene matches: 8. This CDR3 has 14 residues. The germline V gene encodes CDR1 LNHDA and CDR2 SQIVND (reference sequence). CDR3 protein: CASTPWDSDYGYTF. CDR3 in DNA: TGTGCCAGTACCCCATGGGACAGCGACTATGGCTACACCTTC.

This chain uses TRBV15 with TRBJ2-3; the D is unclear. CDR3 length: 15 amino acids. Trimming took 0 bases from V and 6 from J, leaving 13 bases between them. CDR1 is LNHNV and CDR2 is YYDKDF in the germline V gene (reference sequence). CDR3 sequence: CATSRDRQTRDTQYF. The CDR3 nucleotides read TGTGCCACCAGCAGAGACCGACAAACCCGGGATACGCAGTATTTT.